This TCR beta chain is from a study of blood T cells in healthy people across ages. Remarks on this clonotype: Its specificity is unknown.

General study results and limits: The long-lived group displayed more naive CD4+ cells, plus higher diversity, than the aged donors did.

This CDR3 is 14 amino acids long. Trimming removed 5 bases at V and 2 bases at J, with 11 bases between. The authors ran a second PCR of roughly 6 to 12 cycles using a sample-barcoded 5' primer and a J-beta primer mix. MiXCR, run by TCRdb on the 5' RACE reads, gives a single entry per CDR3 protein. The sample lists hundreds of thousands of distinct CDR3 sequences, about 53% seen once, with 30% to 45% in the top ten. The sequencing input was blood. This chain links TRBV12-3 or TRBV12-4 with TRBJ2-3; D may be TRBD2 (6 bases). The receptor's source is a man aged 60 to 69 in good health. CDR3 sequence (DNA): TGTGCCAGCAGTGCGCCGGGAGACACAGATACGCAGTATTTT. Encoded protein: CASSAPGDTDTQYF.